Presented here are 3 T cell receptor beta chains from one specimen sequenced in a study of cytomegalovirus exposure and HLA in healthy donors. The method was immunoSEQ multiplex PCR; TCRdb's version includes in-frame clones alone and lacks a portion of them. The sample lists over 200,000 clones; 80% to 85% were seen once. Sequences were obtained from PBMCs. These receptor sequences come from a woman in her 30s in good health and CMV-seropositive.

The CDR3 spells CAWTPGTGRTEAFF. The CDR3 nucleotides are TGTGCCTGGACCCCCGGGACAGGTCGCACTGAAGCTTTCTTT. The chain has TRBV30 and TRBJ1-1; 8 nucleotides agree with TRBD1. Germline trimming cut 4 bases from V and 4 bases from J; bases unmatched to any gene: 8. Germline V gene lookup returns CDR1 GTSNPN and CDR2 SVGIG (reference sequence). This CDR3 is built from 14 residues.

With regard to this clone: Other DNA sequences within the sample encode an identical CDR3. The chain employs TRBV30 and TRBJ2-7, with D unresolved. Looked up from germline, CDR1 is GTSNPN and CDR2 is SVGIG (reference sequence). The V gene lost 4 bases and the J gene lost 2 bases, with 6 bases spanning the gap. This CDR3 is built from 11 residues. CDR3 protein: CAWNRAYEQYF. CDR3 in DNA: TGTGCCTGGAACAGAGCCTACGAGCAGTACTTC.

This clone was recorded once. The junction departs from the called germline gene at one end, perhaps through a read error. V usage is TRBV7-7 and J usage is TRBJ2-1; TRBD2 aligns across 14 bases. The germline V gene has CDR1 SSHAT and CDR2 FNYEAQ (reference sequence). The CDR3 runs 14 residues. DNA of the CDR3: TGTGCTAGCAGCCCGGGACTAGCGGGGGATGAGCAGTTCTTC. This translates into CASSPGLAGDEQFF.